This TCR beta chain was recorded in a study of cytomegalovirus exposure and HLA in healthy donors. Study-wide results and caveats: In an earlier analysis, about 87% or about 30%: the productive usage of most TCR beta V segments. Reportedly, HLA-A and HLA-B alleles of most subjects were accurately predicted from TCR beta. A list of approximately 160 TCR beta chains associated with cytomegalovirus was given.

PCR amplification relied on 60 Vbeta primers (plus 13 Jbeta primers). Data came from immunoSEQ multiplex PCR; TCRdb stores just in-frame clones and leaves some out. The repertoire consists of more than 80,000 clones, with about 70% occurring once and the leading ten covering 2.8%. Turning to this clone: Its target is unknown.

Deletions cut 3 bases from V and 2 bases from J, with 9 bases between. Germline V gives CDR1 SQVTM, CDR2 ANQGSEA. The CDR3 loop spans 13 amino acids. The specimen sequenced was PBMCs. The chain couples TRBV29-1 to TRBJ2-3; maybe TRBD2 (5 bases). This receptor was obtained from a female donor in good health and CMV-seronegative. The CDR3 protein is CSVDPGYTDTQYF. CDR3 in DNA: TGCAGCGTTGATCCGGGGTACACAGATACGCAGTATTTT.